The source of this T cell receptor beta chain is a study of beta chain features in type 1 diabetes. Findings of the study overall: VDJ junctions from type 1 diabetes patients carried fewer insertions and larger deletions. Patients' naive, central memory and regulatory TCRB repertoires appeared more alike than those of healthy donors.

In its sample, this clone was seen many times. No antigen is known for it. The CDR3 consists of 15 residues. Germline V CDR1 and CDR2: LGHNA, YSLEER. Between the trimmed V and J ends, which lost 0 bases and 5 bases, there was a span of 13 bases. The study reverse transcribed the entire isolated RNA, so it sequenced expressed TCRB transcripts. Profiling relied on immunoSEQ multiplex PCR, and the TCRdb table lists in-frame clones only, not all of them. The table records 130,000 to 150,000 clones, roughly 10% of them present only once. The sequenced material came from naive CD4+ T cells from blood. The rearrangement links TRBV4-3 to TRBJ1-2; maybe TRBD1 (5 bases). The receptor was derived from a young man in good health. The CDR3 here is CASSQEVRGWYGYTF. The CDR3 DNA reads TGCGCCAGCAGCCAAGAGGTGCGGGGGTGGTATGGCTACACCTTC.